This T cell receptor beta chain was identified in a study of regulatory T cells in long-lasting Graves disease. Noted time point: newly diagnosed GD, antithyroid drugs for less than 3 months. The authors made the TCR library using RNA they extracted from PBMCs. The TCR beta library used iRepertoire HTBI primers with Arm-PCR amplification of CDR3. TCRdb reprocessed the multiplex PCR reads via MiXCR and lists one record per CDR3 protein. The data hold about half a million distinct CDR3 sequences, with approximately 12% observed a single time. The CDR3 is 15 amino acids. From germline, CDR1 is MNHEY and CDR2 SVGEGT. V dropped 5 bases and J dropped 4; count of bases not matched to a gene: 9. This clonotype was seen repeatedly, ten times or more. The data were also submitted as part of a second study, on T cells in Graves' hyperthyroidism and ophthalmopathy. That investigation notes: First-round RT-PCR targeting the TCR CDR3 was performed with the HTBI primer set.

The source was peripheral blood mononuclear cells (PBMCs), collected at new diagnosis, from a patient treated with antithyroid drugs. The chain recombines TRBV6-2 or TRBV6-3 with TRBJ2-5; 8 bases are a match to TRBD2. The receptor was isolated from a woman in her twenties or thirties with Graves disease. CDR3 sequence reads: CASSESSGTTETQYF. The CDR3 DNA sequence: TGTGCCAGCAGTGAAAGTAGCGGGACCACAGAGACCCAGTACTTC.